A single sample is the source of the 11 T cell receptor beta chains below, sequenced in a study of radiation and T cells in renal cell carcinoma. The time point here: baseline pretreatment blood. Treatment defined: 15 Gy SBRT to primary tumor, nephrectomy 4 weeks later. Profiling relied on immunoSEQ multiplex PCR, and the TCRdb table lists in-frame clones only, not all of them. The sample records 150,000 or so clones, around nine tenths being singletons. The material sequenced was blood, taken from a patient whose treatment included radiotherapy and nephrectomy. These TCRs come from a woman in her fifties or sixties with renal cell carcinoma.

The V and J genes are TRBV5-1 and TRBJ1-3; D not certain. This CDR3 spans 15 amino acids. From germline, CDR1 is SGHRS and CDR2 YFSETQ. V shed 4 bases and J shed 2 bases, with 13 bases lying between them. The CDR3 DNA reads TGCGCCAGCAGCCAAGAAGAAGGACCTGGAAACACCATATATTTT. It specifies CASSQEEGPGNTIYF.

The rearrangement uses TRBV2 and TRBJ1-1; D gene uncertain. CDR1 and CDR2 (germline): SNHLY, FYNNEI. The V gene lost 6 bases and the J gene lost 10 bases, with 18 bases spanning the gap. The CDR3 runs to 13 residues. The CDR3 sequence is CASRGNYPGVAFF. CDR3 nucleotides: TGTGCCAGCAGAGGTAACTACCCCGGGGTAGCTTTCTTT.

The chain recombines TRBV5-4 with TRBJ2-2; a weak D match, TRBD2 (6 bases). The CDR3 is made up of 13 amino acids. The germline V gene encodes CDR1 SGHNT and CDR2 YYREEE (reference sequence). Deletions cut 4 bases from V and 5 bases from J, with 9 bases between. The CDR3 DNA follows: TGTGCCAGCAGCCCGCGGGATACCGGGGAGCTGTTTTTT. This codes for CASSPRDTGELFF.

The chain has TRBV5-1 and TRBJ2-1, with a possible D match to TRBD1 (6 bases). V lost 7 bases and J 1 base, leaving 15 bases between the germline ends. There are 15 residues in the CDR3. CDR1 and CDR2 from the germline V gene are SGHRS and YFSETQ. The CDR3, as DNA: TGCGCCAGCTCACAGGCCCAGGGGTCCTACAATGAGCAGTTCTTC. Its protein product is CASSQAQGSYNEQFF.

This clone was detected only once. The chain recombines TRBV7-2 with TRBJ1-6; unclear D gene. The V and J ends lost 3 bases and 7 bases respectively, with 10 bases between them. Germline V lookup: CDR1 SGHTA, CDR2 FQGNSA. This CDR3 contains 14 residues. The CDR3 coding sequence is TGTGCCAGCAGCTTTTTGATCCGGAATTCACCCCTCCACTTT. Translating it yields CASSFLIRNSPLHF.

The J gene is TRBJ1-1, the V gene TRBV5-1; D gene ambiguous. Germline V CDR1 and CDR2: SGHRS, YFSETQ. With 4 bases removed from V and 0 bases from J, the gap between germline ends came to 10 bases. This CDR3 region has 14 residues. The DNA of the CDR3 is TGCGCCAGCAGCCCTGACACACTGAACACTGAAGCTTTCTTT. It codes for CASSPDTLNTEAFF. Using reference TRBV5-1 and TRBJ1-1 for the parts outside the CDR3, the full variable domain is KAGVTQTPRYLIKTRGQQVTLSCSPISGHRSVSWYQQTPGQGLQFLFEYFSETQRNKGNFPGRFSGRQFSNSRSEMNVSTLELGDSALYLCASSPDTLNTEAFFGQGTRLTVV.

This chain joins TRBV5-1 and TRBJ2-7; a possible D gene is TRBD2 (6 bases). The V end was cut by 5 bases, the J end by 0 bases, with 9 bases between. The germline V gene has CDR1 SGHRS and CDR2 YFSETQ. This CDR3 contains 13 residues. CDR3 DNA: TGCGCCAGCAGGGAGGGTCTCTCCTACGAGCAGTACTTC. This codes for CASREGLSYEQYF.

The chain carries TRBV19 and TRBJ1-1; D might be TRBD1 (5 bases). Per the germline V gene, CDR1 is LNHDA and CDR2 is SQIVND (reference sequence). V was cut by 7 bases and J by 4 bases, with 13 bases left in between. The CDR3 extends over 13 amino acids. CDR3 loop: CASTQGGGTEAFF. CDR3 nucleotide sequence: TGTGCCAGTACGCAGGGTGGGGGCACTGAAGCTTTCTTT.

Comments on this clone: This sample also contains other DNA sequences that code for the same CDR3. The chain joins TRBV7-9 to TRBJ2-7; TRBD2 might be the D (6 bases). CDR3 length: 14 amino acids. The ends were cut back, 0 bases at V and 1 base at J, with 7 bases in the middle. Germline V CDR1 and CDR2: SEHNR, FQNEAQ (reference sequence). Written as DNA, the CDR3 is TGTGCCAGCAGCTTAGCGGGGGGATCCTACGAGCAGTACTTC. It encodes CASSLAGGSYEQYF.

The CDR3 DNA reads as TGCGCCAGCAGCTCATCCGGGACGGTGAACACTGAAGCTTTCTTT. Translated: CASSSSGTVNTEAFF. V and J are TRBV5-1 and TRBJ1-1; possible D gene TRBD1, 5 bases. Per germline, CDR1 SGHRS and CDR2 YFSETQ. With 3 bases removed from V and 0 bases from J, the gap between germline ends came to 12 bases. The CDR3 contains 15 residues.

The chain employs TRBV7-9 and TRBJ2-3, with D perhaps TRBD1 (5 bases). Germline CDR1 and CDR2: SEHNR and FQNEAQ (reference sequence). This CDR3 is built from 16 residues. Trimming stripped 2 bases from V and 0 bases from J, with 12 bases between. DNA for the CDR3: TGTGCCAGCAGCTTAAGGCAGGGTTCGAGCACAGATACGCAGTATTTT. It translates to CASSLRQGSSTDTQYF.